This TCR beta chain was captured by sequencing in a study of blood T cells in healthy people across ages. Approximately 9 milliliters of peripheral blood were drawn from each donor into EDTA-treated tubes. A second PCR of roughly 6 to 12 cycles used a sample-barcoded 5' primer and a J-beta primer mix. Using its own MiXCR run on the 5' RACE reads, TCRdb lists one record per CDR3 protein. The sample gives 800,000 to 950,000 distinct CDR3 sequences, around 36% of which show up once; under 15% is in the top ten. Source material: blood. The receptor was isolated from a man aged 18 to 30 in good health.

The CDR3 nucleotides are TGTGCCAGCAAGGGCAAGTCCTACAATGAGCAGTTCTTC. It is translated as CASKGKSYNEQFF. This chain uses TRBV6-6 with TRBJ2-1, with D uncertain. The germline V gene has CDR1 MNHNY and CDR2 SVGAGI (reference sequence). V dropped 7 bases and J dropped 1 base, with 8 bases sitting between them. The CDR3 consists of 13 residues.